This entry features one TCR beta chain sequence. Its specificity is unknown. The sample belongs to a study of cytomegalovirus exposure and HLA in healthy donors. Findings and caveats of the study: Roughly uniform depth of sequencing across donors was assumed in presence/absence analyses. An analysis was carried out later, and it reportedly showed fewer N-insertions in an Asian-associated ancestry cluster than the roughly 700-donor mean. The classifier reportedly diagnosed cytomegalovirus status with high sensitivity and specificity.

PCR involved 60 Vbeta and 13 Jbeta primers. Under the authors' procedure: Later work found 74 million or so unique TCR beta chains, with roughly 11 million shared. Repertoires were generated with immunoSEQ multiplex PCR, while TCRdb's copy carries only in-frame clones and drops some. Clone size and the V and J calls come from that table; the DNA yielded D and trimming. The profile covers 100,000 to 140,000 clones, with around 73% appearing a single time and 7.8% taken by the ten largest. Sequencing input: PBMCs. The TCR originated in a man younger than 45 in good health and CMV-seronegative.

This chain's CDR3 is CASSLEGTAVWGYTF. CDR3 DNA: TGTGCCAGCAGCTTAGAAGGGACAGCGGTTTGGGGCTACACCTTC. V usage is TRBV11-2 and J usage is TRBJ1-2; 7 bases map to TRBD1. The CDR3 runs to 15 residues. Per the germline V gene, CDR1 is SGHAT and CDR2 is FQNNGV. V lost 0 bases, J lost 8 bases, and 9 bases stayed unmatched. Full variable domain (remainder filled in from reference TRBV11-2 and TRBJ1-2): EAGVAQSPRYKIIEKRQSVAFWCNPISGHATLYWYQQILGQGPKLLIQFQNNGVVDDSQLPKDRFSAERLKGVDSTLKIQPAKLEDSAVYLCASSLEGTAVWGYTFGSGTRLTVV.